The entry that follows covers one T cell receptor beta chain sequence. Its antigen is not known. The data originate from a study of T-cell memory formation after mild COVID-19. Barcoded TCR alpha and TCR beta cDNA libraries with UMIs came from 5'RACE using constant-segment primers. TCRdb processed the 5' RACE reads anew with MiXCR; each CDR3 protein has one entry. This sample has under 550,000 distinct CDR3 sequences; roughly 20% occur once, and the top ten carry approximately 13%. Study observations and caveats: A second wave expanding day 15 to 37 was CD4+-biased; contracting clones were balanced. There was no confirmation that second-wave clones peaking on day 37 were SARS-CoV-2 specific. Clones that contracted clustered mainly in CM and EM if CD4+ and in EMRA if CD8+.

This CDR3 has 15 residues. Germline CDR1 and CDR2: MGHRA and YSYEKL. V was clipped by 0 bases and J by 1 base, with 8 bases between them. The sequence came from an adult woman who had mild COVID-19 (a few samples of this study predate the infection). Cell type and time point are not known. Sequenced material: PBMCs or a T cell subset sorted from them (not recorded which). V usage is TRBV4-1 and J usage is TRBJ2-3, with TRBD2 as a possible D gene (6 bases). The CDR3, as DNA: TGCGCCAGCAGCCAAGAAGAGCGGGGCACAGATACGCAGTATTTT. This gives the protein CASSQEERGTDTQYF.